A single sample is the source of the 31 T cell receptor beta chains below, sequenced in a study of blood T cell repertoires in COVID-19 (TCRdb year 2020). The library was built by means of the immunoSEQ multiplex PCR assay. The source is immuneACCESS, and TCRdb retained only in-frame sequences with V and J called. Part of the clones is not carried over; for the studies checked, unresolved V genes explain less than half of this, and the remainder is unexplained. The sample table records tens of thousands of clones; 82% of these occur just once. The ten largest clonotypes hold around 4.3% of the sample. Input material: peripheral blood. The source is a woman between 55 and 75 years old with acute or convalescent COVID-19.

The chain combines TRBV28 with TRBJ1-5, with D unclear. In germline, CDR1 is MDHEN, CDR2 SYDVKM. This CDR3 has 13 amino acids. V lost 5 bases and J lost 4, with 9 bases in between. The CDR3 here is CASSVDSNQPQHF. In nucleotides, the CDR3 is TGTGCCAGCAGTGTGGACTCGAATCAGCCCCAGCATTTT.

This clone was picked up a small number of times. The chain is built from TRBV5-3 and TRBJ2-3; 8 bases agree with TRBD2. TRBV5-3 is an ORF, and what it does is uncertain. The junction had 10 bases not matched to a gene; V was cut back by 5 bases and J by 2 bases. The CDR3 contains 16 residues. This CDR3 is CARSCRGGSNTDTQYF. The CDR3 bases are TGTGCCAGAAGTTGTCGGGGGGGAAGCAACACAGATACGCAGTATTTT.

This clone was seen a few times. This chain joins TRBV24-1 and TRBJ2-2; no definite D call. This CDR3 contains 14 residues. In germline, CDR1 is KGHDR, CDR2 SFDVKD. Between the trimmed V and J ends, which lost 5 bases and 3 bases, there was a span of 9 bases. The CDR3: CATSGRDYTGELFF. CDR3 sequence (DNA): TGTGCCACCAGTGGGAGAGATTACACCGGGGAGCTGTTTTTT.

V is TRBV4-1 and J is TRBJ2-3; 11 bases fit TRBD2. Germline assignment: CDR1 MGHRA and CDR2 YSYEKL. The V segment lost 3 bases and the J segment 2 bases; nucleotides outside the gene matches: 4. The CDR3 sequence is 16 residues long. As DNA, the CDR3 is TGCGCCAGCAGCCATCAGACTAGCGGGAACACAGATACGCAGTATTTT. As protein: CASSHQTSGNTDTQYF.

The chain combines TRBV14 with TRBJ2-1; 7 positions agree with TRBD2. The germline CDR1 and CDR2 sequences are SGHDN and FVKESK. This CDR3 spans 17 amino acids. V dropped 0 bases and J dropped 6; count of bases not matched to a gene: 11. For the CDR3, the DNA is TGTGCCAGCAGCCAAGAAAAGGCGGGAGTACGGGGCAATGAGCAGTTCTTC. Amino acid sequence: CASSQEKAGVRGNEQFF.

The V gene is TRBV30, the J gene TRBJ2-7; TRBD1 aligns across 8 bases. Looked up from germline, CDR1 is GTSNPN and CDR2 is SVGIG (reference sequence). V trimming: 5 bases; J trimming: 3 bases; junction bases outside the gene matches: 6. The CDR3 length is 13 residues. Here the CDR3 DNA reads TGTGCCTGGCAGGGACAGGCGTACTACGAGCAGTACTTC. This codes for CAWQGQAYYEQYF.

CDR3 sequence reads: CASSQAEGYYEQYF. As DNA, the CDR3 is TGCGCCAGCAGCCAAGCCGAGGGTTACTACGAGCAGTACTTC. The chain has TRBV4-1 and TRBJ2-7, with a weak D call TRBD2 (5 bases). CDR1 and CDR2 (germline): MGHRA, YSYEKL. This CDR3 has 14 amino acids. V lost 1 base to trimming and J lost 3 bases, with 10 bases between them.

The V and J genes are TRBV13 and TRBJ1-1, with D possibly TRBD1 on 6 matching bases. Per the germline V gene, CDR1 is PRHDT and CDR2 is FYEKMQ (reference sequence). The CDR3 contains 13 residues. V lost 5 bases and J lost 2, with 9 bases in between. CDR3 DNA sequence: TGTGCCAGCAGCCTGGACAGAAACACTGAAGCTTTCTTT. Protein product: CASSLDRNTEAFF.

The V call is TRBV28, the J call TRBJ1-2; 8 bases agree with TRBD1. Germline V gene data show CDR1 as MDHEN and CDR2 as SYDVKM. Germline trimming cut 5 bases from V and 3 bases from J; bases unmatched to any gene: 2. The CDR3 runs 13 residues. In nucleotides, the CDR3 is TGTGCCAGCAGTACACAGGGGGACTATGGCTACACCTTC. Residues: CASSTQGDYGYTF.

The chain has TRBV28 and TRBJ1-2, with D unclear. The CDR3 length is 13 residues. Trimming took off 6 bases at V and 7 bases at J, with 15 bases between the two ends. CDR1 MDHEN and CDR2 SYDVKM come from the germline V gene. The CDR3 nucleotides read TGTGCCAGCAGCTCTCAGAGGTATTCTGGCTACACCTTC. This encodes CASSSQRYSGYTF.

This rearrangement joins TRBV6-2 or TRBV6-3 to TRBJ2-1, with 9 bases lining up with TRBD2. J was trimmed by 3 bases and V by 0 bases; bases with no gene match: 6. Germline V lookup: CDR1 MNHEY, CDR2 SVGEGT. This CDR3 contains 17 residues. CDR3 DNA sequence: TGTGCCAGCAGTTACTCCCCCCTAGCGGGGATCTACAATGAGCAGTTCTTC. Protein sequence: CASSYSPLAGIYNEQFF.

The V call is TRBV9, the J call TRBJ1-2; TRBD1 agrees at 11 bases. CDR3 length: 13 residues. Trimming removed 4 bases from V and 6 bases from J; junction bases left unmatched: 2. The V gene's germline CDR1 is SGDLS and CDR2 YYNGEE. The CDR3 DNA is TGTGCCAGCAGCTCGGACAGGGGGCATGGCTACACCTTC. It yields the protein CASSSDRGHGYTF.

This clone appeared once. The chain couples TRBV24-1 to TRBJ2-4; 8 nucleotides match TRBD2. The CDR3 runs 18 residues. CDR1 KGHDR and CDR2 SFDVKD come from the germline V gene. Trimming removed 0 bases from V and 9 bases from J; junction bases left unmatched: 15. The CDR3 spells CATSDLSGVGPGGGIQYF. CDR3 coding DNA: TGTGCCACCAGTGATTTGAGCGGAGTGGGCCCCGGGGGGGGCATTCAGTACTTC.

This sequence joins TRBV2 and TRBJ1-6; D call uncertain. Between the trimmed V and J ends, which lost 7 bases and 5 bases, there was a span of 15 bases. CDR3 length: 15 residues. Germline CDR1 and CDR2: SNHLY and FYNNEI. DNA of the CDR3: TGTGCCAGCACCCTCCGGTCAGCGAATAATTCACCCCTCCACTTT. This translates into CASTLRSANNSPLHF.

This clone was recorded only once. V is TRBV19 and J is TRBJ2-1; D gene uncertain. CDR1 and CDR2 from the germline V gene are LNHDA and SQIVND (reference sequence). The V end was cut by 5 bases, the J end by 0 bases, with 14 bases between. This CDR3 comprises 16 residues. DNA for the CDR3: TGTGCCAGTAGTTCCCCCTCGGCGGTCTCCTACAATGAGCAGTTCTTC. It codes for CASSSPSAVSYNEQFF. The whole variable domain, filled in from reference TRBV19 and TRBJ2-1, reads DGGITQSPKYLFRKEGQNVTLSCEQNLNHDAMYWYRQDPGQGLRLIYYSQIVNDFQKGDIAEGYSVSREKKESFPLTVTSAQKNPTAFYLCASSSPSAVSYNEQFFGPGTRLTVL.

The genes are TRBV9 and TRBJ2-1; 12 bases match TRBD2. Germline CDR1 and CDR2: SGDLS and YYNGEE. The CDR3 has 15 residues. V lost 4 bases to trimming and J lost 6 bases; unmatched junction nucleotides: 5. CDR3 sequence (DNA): TGTGCCAGCAGCTCTAGCGGGAGGGCCACCAATGAGCAGTTCTTC. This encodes CASSSSGRATNEQFF.

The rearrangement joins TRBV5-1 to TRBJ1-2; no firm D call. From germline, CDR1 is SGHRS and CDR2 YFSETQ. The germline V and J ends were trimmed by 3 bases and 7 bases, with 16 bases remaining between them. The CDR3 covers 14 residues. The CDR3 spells CASSSGRGPVGYTF. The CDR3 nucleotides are TGCGCCAGCAGCTCGGGTCGAGGGCCGGTTGGCTACACCTTC.

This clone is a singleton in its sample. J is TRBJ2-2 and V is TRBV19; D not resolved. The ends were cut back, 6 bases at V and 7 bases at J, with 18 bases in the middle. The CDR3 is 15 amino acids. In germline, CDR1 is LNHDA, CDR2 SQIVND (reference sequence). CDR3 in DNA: TGTGCCAGTAGCCCTGGTGACAAGGCCGGCGGGGAGCTGTTTTTT. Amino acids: CASSPGDKAGGELFF.

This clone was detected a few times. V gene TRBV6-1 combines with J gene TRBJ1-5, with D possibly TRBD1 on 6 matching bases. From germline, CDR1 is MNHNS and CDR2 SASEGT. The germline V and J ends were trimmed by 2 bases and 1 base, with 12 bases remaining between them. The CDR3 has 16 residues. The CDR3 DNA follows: TGTGCCAGCAGTGAACGCGGGGGCTTGAGCAATCAGCCCCAGCATTTT. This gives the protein CASSERGGLSNQPQHF.

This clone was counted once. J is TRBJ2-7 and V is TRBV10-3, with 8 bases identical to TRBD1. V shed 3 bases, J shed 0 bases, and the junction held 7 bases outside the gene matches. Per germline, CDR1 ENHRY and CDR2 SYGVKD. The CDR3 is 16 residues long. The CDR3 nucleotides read TGTGCCATCAGTGACCAGGGACAGGCGGACTCCTACGAGCAGTACTTC. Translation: CAISDQGQADSYEQYF.

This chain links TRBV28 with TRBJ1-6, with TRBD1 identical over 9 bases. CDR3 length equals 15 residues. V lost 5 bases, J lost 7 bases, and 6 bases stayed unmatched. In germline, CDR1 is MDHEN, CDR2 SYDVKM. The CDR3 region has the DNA TGTGCCAGCAGTACCGGGGGGACAGGGAATTCACCCCTCCACTTT. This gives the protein CASSTGGTGNSPLHF.

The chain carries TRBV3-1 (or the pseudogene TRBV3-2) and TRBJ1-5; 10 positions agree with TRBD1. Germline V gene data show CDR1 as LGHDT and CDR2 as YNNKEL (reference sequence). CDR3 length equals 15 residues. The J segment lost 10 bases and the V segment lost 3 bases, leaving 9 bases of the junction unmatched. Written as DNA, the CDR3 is TGTGCCAGCAGCCATGACAGGGGGCACCCTCCTCCCCAGCATTTT. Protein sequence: CASSHDRGHPPPQHF.

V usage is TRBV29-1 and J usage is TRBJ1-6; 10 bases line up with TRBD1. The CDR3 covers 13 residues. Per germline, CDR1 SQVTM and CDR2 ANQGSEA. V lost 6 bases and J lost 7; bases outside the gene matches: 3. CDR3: CSVRDRGNSPLHF. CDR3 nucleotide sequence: TGCAGCGTCCGGGACAGGGGAAATTCACCCCTCCACTTT.

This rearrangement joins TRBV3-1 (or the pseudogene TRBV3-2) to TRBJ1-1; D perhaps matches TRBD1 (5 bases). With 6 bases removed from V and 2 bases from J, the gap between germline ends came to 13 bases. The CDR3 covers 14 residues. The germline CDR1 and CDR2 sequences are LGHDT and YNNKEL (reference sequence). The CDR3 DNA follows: TGTGCCAGCAGGAAGACTAGGGGAAACACTGAAGCTTTCTTT. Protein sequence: CASRKTRGNTEAFF.

CDR3 DNA sequence: TGTGCCAGCAGCAAAGTTAAGCGACAGGAAGGTTCCCTCCACTTT. It encodes CASSKVKRQEGSLHF. The chain joins TRBV21-1 to TRBJ1-6; the D call in the table, TRBD1, was not verified against the DNA. TRBV21-1 is labeled a pseudogene. There are 15 residues in the CDR3.

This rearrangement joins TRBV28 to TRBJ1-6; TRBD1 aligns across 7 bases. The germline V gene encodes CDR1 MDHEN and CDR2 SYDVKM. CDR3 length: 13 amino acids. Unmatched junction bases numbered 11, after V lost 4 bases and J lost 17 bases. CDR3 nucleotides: TGTGCCAGCAGTTCGACTCCTCGACAGGGTTTCCACTTT. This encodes CASSSTPRQGFHF.

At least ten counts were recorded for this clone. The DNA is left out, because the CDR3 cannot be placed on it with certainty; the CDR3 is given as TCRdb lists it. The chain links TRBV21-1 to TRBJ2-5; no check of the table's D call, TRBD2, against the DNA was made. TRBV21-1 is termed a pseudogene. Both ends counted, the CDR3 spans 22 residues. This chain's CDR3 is CASSKALFASGTSGGRKETQYF.

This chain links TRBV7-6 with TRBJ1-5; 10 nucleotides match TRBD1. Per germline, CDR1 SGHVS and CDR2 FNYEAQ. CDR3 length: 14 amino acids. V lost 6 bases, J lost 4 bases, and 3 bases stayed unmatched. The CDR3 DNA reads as TGTGCCAGCAGTCGACAGGGGGCTAATCAGCCCCAGCATTTT. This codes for CASSRQGANQPQHF.

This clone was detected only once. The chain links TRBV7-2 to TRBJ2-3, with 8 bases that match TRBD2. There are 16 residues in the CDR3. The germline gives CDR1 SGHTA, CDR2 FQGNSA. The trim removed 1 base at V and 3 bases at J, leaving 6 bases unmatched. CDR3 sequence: CASSLGSGKTTDTQYF. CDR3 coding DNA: TGTGCCAGCAGCTTAGGTAGCGGGAAGACAACAGATACGCAGTATTTT.

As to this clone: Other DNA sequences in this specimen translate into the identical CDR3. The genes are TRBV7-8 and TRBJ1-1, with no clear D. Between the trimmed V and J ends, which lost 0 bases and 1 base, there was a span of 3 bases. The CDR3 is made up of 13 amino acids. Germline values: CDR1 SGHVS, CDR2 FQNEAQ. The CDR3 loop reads CASSLARNTEAFF. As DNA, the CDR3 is TGTGCCAGCAGCTTAGCGAGGAACACTGAAGCTTTCTTT.

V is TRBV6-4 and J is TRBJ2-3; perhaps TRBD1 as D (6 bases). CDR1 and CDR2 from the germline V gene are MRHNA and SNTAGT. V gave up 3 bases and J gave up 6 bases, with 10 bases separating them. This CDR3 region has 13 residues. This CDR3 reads CASSDQGMDTQYF. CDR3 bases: TGTGCCAGCAGTGATCAGGGGATGGATACGCAGTATTTT.